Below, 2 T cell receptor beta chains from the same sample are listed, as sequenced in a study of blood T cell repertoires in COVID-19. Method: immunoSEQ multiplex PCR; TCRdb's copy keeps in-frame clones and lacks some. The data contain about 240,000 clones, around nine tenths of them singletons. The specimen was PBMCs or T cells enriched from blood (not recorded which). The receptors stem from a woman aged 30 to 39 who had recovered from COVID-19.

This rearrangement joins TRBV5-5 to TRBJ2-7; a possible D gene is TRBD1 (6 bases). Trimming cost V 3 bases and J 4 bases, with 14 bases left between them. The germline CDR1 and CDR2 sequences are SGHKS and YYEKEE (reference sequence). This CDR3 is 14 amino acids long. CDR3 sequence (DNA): TGTGCCAGCAGCTCGAGACAGGTTAATTACGAGCAGTACTTC. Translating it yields CASSSRQVNYEQYF.

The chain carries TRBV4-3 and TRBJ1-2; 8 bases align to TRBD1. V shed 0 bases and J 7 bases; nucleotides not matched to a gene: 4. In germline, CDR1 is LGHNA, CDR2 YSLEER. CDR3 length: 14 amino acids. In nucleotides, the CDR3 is TGCGCCAGCAGCCAAGAAGCCAGGGGGCTTGGCTACACCTTC. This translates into CASSQEARGLGYTF.